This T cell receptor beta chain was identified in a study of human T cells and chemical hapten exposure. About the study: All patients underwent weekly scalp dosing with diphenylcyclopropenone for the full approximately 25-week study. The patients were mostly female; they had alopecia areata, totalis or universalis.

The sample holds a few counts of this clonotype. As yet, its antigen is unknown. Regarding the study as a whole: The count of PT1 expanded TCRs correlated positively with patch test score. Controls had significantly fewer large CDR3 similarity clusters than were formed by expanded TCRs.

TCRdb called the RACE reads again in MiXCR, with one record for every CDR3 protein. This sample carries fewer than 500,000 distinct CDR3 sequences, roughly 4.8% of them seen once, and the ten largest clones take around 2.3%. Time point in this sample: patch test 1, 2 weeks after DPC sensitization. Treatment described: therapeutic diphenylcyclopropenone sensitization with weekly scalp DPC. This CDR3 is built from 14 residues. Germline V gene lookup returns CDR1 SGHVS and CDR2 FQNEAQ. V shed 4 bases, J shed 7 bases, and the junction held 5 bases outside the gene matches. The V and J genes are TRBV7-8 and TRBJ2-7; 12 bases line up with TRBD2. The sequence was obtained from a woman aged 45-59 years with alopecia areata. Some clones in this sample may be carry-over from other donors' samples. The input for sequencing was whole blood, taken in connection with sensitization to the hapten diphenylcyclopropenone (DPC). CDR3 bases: TGTGCCAGCAGCTCCCCGACTAGCGGGGGTGAGCAGTACTTC. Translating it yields CASSSPTSGGEQYF.